Listed here are 18 T cell receptor beta chains from one sample, sequenced in a study of T cells in Graves' hyperthyroidism and ophthalmopathy. RNA transcripts provided the source from which TCR beta CDR3 regions were amplified. The HTBI primer set served for first-round RT-PCR of the TCR CDR3. TCRdb reprocessed the multiplex PCR reads with MiXCR, giving one entry per CDR3 protein. The data contain 500,000 to 600,000 distinct CDR3 sequences, around 42% of them seen just once; the ten biggest clones take up around 20%. Sequencing used peripheral blood or thyroid tissue (not recorded which). Every receptor here comes from an adult woman with Graves' disease, either hyperthyroidism or ophthalmopathy (not recorded which).

This clonotype was detected only once. This sequence joins TRBV6-1 and TRBJ1-2; 9 bases match TRBD1. The CDR3 has 14 amino acids. V was clipped by 4 bases and J by 4 bases; unmatched bases: 4. Germline CDR1 reads MNHNS; CDR2 reads SASEGT. The CDR3 region has the DNA TGTGCCAGCAGTGTCGGGACAGGGCTCTATGGCTACACCTTC. Its translation is CASSVGTGLYGYTF.

This clonotype was counted a few times. The chain combines TRBV10-3 with TRBJ2-7; 12 positions match TRBD2. V shed 3 bases and J 4 bases; nucleotides not matched to a gene: 7. This CDR3 has 16 amino acids. Germline V CDR1 and CDR2: ENHRY, SYGVKD. In nucleotides, the CDR3 is TGTGCCATCAGTGATCTAGCGGGAGGGTGGGCATACGAGCAGTACTTC. It codes for CAISDLAGGWAYEQYF.

This clonotype was detected ten times or more. The chain combines TRBV9 with TRBJ1-2; 7 nucleotides line up with TRBD1. CDR1 SGDLS and CDR2 YYNGEE come from the germline V gene. The junction had 8 bases not matched to a gene; V was cut back by 3 bases and J by 6 bases. The length of the CDR3 is 14 residues. The CDR3 sequence is CASSGGTAQNGYTF. The CDR3 DNA is TGTGCCAGCAGCGGCGGGACAGCCCAAAATGGCTACACCTTC. The entire variable domain, with the rest obtained from reference TRBV9 and TRBJ1-2, is as follows: DSGVTQTPKHLITATGQRVTLRCSPRSGDLSVYWYQQSLDQGLQFLIQYYNGEERAKGNILERFSAQQFPDLHSELNLSSLELGDSALYFCASSGGTAQNGYTFGSGTRLTVV.

The rearrangement joins TRBV9 to TRBJ2-7; D remains ambiguous. V was clipped by 4 bases and J by 6 bases, with 17 bases between them. CDR1 and CDR2 (germline): SGDLS, YYNGEE. The CDR3 consists of 14 residues. DNA of the CDR3: TGTGCCAGCAGCACAACGACTGGGCCTCTCGAGCAGTACTTC. Residues: CASSTTTGPLEQYF. Full variable domain (outside the CDR3, taken from reference TRBV9 and TRBJ2-7): DSGVTQTPKHLITATGQRVTLRCSPRSGDLSVYWYQQSLDQGLQFLIQYYNGEERAKGNILERFSAQQFPDLHSELNLSSLELGDSALYFCASSTTTGPLEQYFGPGTRLTVT.

This clonotype showed up just a few times. This rearrangement joins TRBV27 to TRBJ2-6; D might be TRBD2 (6 bases). Germline V gives CDR1 MNHEY, CDR2 SMNVEV (reference sequence). The length of the CDR3 is 18 residues. Trimming removed 0 bases from V and 2 bases from J, with 14 bases in between. The CDR3 spells CASSLSPWREAGANVLTF. The CDR3 DNA reads as TGTGCCAGCAGTTTATCCCCCTGGAGGGAGGCTGGGGCCAACGTCCTGACTTTC.

The V and J genes are TRBV7-9 and TRBJ2-7; 8 positions match TRBD1. The trim removed 0 bases at V and 2 bases at J, leaving 6 bases unmatched. Per the germline V gene, CDR1 is SEHNR and CDR2 is FQNEAQ (reference sequence). The CDR3 runs 16 residues. The CDR3 DNA is TGTGCCAGCAGCTTAGCGCATGCAGGGGGCACCTACGAGCAGTACTTC. Its protein is CASSLAHAGGTYEQYF. The whole variable domain, remainder taken from reference TRBV7-9 and TRBJ2-7, is DTGVSQNPRHKITKRGQNVTFRCDPISEHNRLYWYRQTLGQGPEFLTYFQNEAQLEKSRLLSDRFSAERPKGSFSTLEIQRTEQGDSAMYLCASSLAHAGGTYEQYFGPGTRLTVT.

This clonotype was recorded at least ten times. This chain uses TRBV7-9 with TRBJ2-7; D is perhaps TRBD2 (5 bases). CDR3 length equals 12 residues. V gave up 6 bases and J gave up 6 bases, with 12 bases separating them. Germline lookup yields CDR1 SEHNR and CDR2 FQNEAQ (reference sequence). CDR3 sequence reads: CASSLGASEQYF. The DNA for the CDR3 is TGTGCCAGCAGTTTGGGAGCAAGCGAGCAGTACTTC.

V and J are TRBV15 and TRBJ1-2, with D possibly being TRBD1 (6 bases). Germline V lookup: CDR1 LNHNV, CDR2 YYDKDF (reference sequence). This CDR3 comprises 14 residues. The V end was cut by 0 bases, the J end by 12 bases, with 17 bases between. The CDR3 DNA reads as TGTGCCACCAGCAGAGATGGACAGCTCTCTGGAAACACCTTC. It specifies CATSRDGQLSGNTF.

The chain joins TRBV19 to TRBJ1-1; 7 positions agree with TRBD1. The CDR3 covers 14 residues. Germline V CDR1 and CDR2: LNHDA, SQIVND (reference sequence). V shed 6 bases and J 2 bases; nucleotides not matched to a gene: 6. CDR3 DNA sequence: TGTGCCAGTAGCCAGGGGGGATTCAACACTGAAGCTTTCTTT. This codes for CASSQGGFNTEAFF. Combining the CDR3 with reference TRBV19 and TRBJ1-1 gives the whole variable domain DGGITQSPKYLFRKEGQNVTLSCEQNLNHDAMYWYRQDPGQGLRLIYYSQIVNDFQKGDIAEGYSVSREKKESFPLTVTSAQKNPTAFYLCASSQGGFNTEAFFGQGTRLTVV.

This clonotype occurred a few times. The chain carries TRBV11-2 and TRBJ2-7, with D perhaps being TRBD1 or TRBD2 (5 bases each). The CDR3 loop spans 15 amino acids. Germline V CDR1 and CDR2: SGHAT, FQNNGV. V was shortened by 5 bases and J by 1 base, with 15 bases between the two germline ends. The CDR3 bases are TGTGCCAGCAGCCTTCGGGACGGTGATTCCTACGAGCAGTACTTC. Protein product: CASSLRDGDSYEQYF.

This chain joins TRBV15 and TRBJ2-5; a weak D match, TRBD1 (6 bases). V was clipped by 4 bases and J by 7 bases, with 13 bases between them. CDR1 and CDR2 from the germline V gene are LNHNV and YYDKDF (reference sequence). CDR3 size: 13 residues. CDR3 protein: CATSTSNRVTQYF. In DNA form, the CDR3 reads TGTGCCACCAGCACTTCTAACAGGGTGACCCAGTACTTC.

This clonotype was seen repeatedly, ten times or more. V gene TRBV7-2 combines with J gene TRBJ1-1; D uncertain. The V gene lost 0 bases and the J gene lost 10 bases, with 12 bases spanning the gap. This CDR3 is 13 amino acids long. Germline V gene data show CDR1 as SGHTA and CDR2 as FQGNSA. CDR3 loop: CASSLALSLVAFF. Written as DNA, the CDR3 is TGTGCCAGCAGCTTAGCCCTCTCTCTAGTAGCTTTCTTT.

A few counts support this clonotype. CDR3 coding DNA: TGCAGCGTTGACAGGGGGTTCGGCACTGAAGCTTTCTTT. Its translation is CSVDRGFGTEAFF. The rearrangement uses TRBV29-1 and TRBJ1-1; 7 nucleotides agree with TRBD1. The CDR3 loop spans 13 amino acids. The V gene end was trimmed by 3 bases and the J gene end by 4 bases; junction bases not matched to a gene: 5. Germline V CDR1 and CDR2: SQVTM, ANQGSEA.

This clonotype was seen a handful of times. This chain connects TRBV10-3 to TRBJ1-4; D uncertain. The length of the CDR3 is 16 residues. Trimming stripped 6 bases from V and 0 bases from J, with 14 bases between. In germline, CDR1 is ENHRY, CDR2 SYGVKD. The CDR3 spells CAISLGGPATNEKLFF. As DNA, the CDR3 is TGTGCCATCAGCTTAGGAGGACCTGCAACTAATGAAAAACTGTTTTTT.

This clonotype was recorded at least ten times. V gene TRBV6-1 combines with J gene TRBJ1-1, with no clear D. V lost 8 bases and J 5 bases, leaving 9 bases between the germline ends. This CDR3 is built from 11 residues. Germline V gives CDR1 MNHNS, CDR2 SASEGT. CDR3 bases: TGTGCCAGCTCTGGTCGTACTGAAGCTTTCTTT. Its protein product is CASSGRTEAFF.

This clonotype appeared many times. V gene TRBV30 combines with J gene TRBJ1-2; no definite D call. The germline V gene encodes CDR1 GTSNPN and CDR2 SVGIG (reference sequence). This CDR3 is 11 amino acids long. This chain's CDR3 is CAMEYLGGYTF. CDR3 DNA: TGTGCGATGGAATATTTGGGGGGCTACACCTTC.

V is TRBV15 and J is TRBJ2-7; TRBD1 matches 8 bases. V lost 3 bases, J lost 12 bases, and 16 bases stayed unmatched. CDR3 length equals 15 residues. Germline CDR1 reads LNHNV; CDR2 reads YYDKDF (reference sequence). The CDR3 bases are TGTGCCACCAGCAGCACGCCAGAGACAGGGGCGGGTCGGTACTTC. Its translation is CATSSTPETGAGRYF.

The rearrangement uses TRBV6-5 and TRBJ1-5; D call uncertain. Germline CDR1 and CDR2: MNHEY and SVGAGI. CDR3 length: 12 amino acids. V dropped 6 bases and J dropped 5 bases, with 8 bases sitting between them. The DNA for the CDR3 is TGTGCCAGCAGATTAAACCATCAGCCCCAGCATTTT. As protein: CASRLNHQPQHF.